This is a list of T cell receptor beta chains from one sample in a study of blood T cells in healthy people across ages. TCRdb itself ran the 5' RACE reads through MiXCR, one entry per CDR3 protein. The data show approximately 800,000 distinct CDR3 sequences, with 20% to 25% seen just once and more than 3% held by the top ten. These data also formed part of another study, on T cells of mothers and their children.

Sequencing used blood. The receptors were gathered from a boy younger than 18 in good health. Each CDR3 is given with its conserved first and last residue. The D gene is left open where the match is weak. Clone sizes are given selectively: once, few, many, or a class where the clone is expanded.

CDR3nt: TGCAGCGTCAGGGTCAGTATCTACGAGCAGTACTTC
CDR3aa: CSVRVSIYEQYF
j_gene: TRBJ2-7
d_gene: .
v_gene: TRBV29-1
abundance: .

CDR3nt: TGTGCCAGCAGTGCGGGATTCCACACAGATACGCAGTATTTT
CDR3aa: CASSAGFHTDTQYF
j_gene: TRBJ2-3
d_gene: .
v_gene: TRBV2
abundance: once

CDR3nt: TGCAGCGTTCCAAGCGGGGGGGCAACAGATACGCAGTATTTT
CDR3aa: CSVPSGGATDTQYF
j_gene: TRBJ2-3
d_gene: TRBD2
v_gene: TRBV29-1
abundance: few

CDR3nt: TGTGCCAGCAGTGATCCCGGGGCTTGGAGAACTAATGAAAAACTGTTTTTT
CDR3aa: CASSDPGAWRTNEKLFF
j_gene: TRBJ1-4
d_gene: .
v_gene: TRBV28
abundance: .

CDR3nt: TGTGCCAGCAGCCCCCCGGGACTAGGAATCACTGAGCAGTTCTTC
CDR3aa: CASSPPGLGITEQFF
j_gene: TRBJ2-1
d_gene: TRBD2
v_gene: TRBV9
abundance: .

CDR3nt: TGTGCCAGCAGTTTATCGGCCTCCTTGGGGGGAGGGACCCAGTACTTC
CDR3aa: CASSLSASLGGGTQYF
j_gene: TRBJ2-5
d_gene: .
v_gene: TRBV12-3/TRBV12-4
abundance: .

CDR3nt: TGCGCCAGCAGCCAAGGGCCAGGGGGAGGCGAAAAACTGTTTTTT
CDR3aa: CASSQGPGGGEKLFF
j_gene: TRBJ1-4
d_gene: TRBD1
v_gene: TRBV4-1
abundance: .

CDR3nt: TGTGCCAGCAGGGGAGGGCTTCGTTACACTGAAGCTTTCTTT
CDR3aa: CASRGGLRYTEAFF
j_gene: TRBJ1-1
d_gene: .
v_gene: TRBV28
abundance: .

CDR3nt: TGCGCCAGCCGCCTACCTGACAGTACGTTCACCGGGGAGCTGTTTTTT
CDR3aa: CASRLPDSTFTGELFF
j_gene: TRBJ2-2
d_gene: .
v_gene: TRBV5-1
abundance: .

CDR3nt: TGTGCCAGCAGCTTCGACGGCCGCTCTGGAAACACCATATATTTT
CDR3aa: CASSFDGRSGNTIYF
j_gene: TRBJ1-3
d_gene: .
v_gene: TRBV7-8
abundance: .

CDR3nt: TGTGCCAGCAGTTTATTGGCTAGCGGGAGCGCAGATACGCAGTATTTT
CDR3aa: CASSLLASGSADTQYF
j_gene: TRBJ2-3
d_gene: TRBD2
v_gene: TRBV27
abundance: few

CDR3nt: TGCGCCAGCAGCCCAGAGTCCGGGACAGATGATCAAGAGACCCAGTACTTC
CDR3aa: CASSPESGTDDQETQYF
j_gene: TRBJ2-5
d_gene: TRBD1
v_gene: TRBV4-3
abundance: few

CDR3nt: TGCGCCAGCAGCTCGGGACAGGGCGAGGACGAGCAGTACTTC
CDR3aa: CASSSGQGEDEQYF
j_gene: TRBJ2-7
d_gene: TRBD1
v_gene: TRBV5-1
abundance: few

CDR3nt: TGTGCCAGCAGTCGCCAGCGGGAGAGGTCCGAGCAGTACTTC
CDR3aa: CASSRQRERSEQYF
j_gene: TRBJ2-7
d_gene: TRBD2
v_gene: TRBV28
abundance: .

CDR3nt: TGTGCCAGCAGCCACCGGGACAGGTCAGGGGATACGCAGTATTTT
CDR3aa: CASSHRDRSGDTQYF
j_gene: TRBJ2-3
d_gene: TRBD1
v_gene: TRBV6-2/TRBV6-3
abundance: few

CDR3nt: TGTGCCAGCAGTGAACAGGGAGGCCAGCCCCAGCATTTT
CDR3aa: CASSEQGGQPQHF
j_gene: TRBJ1-5
d_gene: .
v_gene: TRBV2
abundance: .

CDR3nt: TGTGCCAGCAGCGGACCGACAGGGGCTACTAGTGGGACCCAGTACTTC
CDR3aa: CASSGPTGATSGTQYF
j_gene: TRBJ2-5
d_gene: TRBD1
v_gene: TRBV9
abundance: few

CDR3nt: TGCAGCGCTAGAGATCCCTCAGGAGCCAATCAGCCCCAGCATTTT
CDR3aa: CSARDPSGANQPQHF
j_gene: TRBJ1-5
d_gene: .
v_gene: TRBV20-1
abundance: .

CDR3nt: TGTGCCAGCAGTTTGTCGACAGAACTTCAAGAGACCCAGTACTTC
CDR3aa: CASSLSTELQETQYF
j_gene: TRBJ2-5
d_gene: .
v_gene: TRBV12-3/TRBV12-4
abundance: .

CDR3nt: TGTGCCAGCAGTTCCGGGGATCTAGATATGCAGTATTTT
CDR3aa: CASSSGDLDMQYF
j_gene: TRBJ2-3
d_gene: .
v_gene: TRBV12-3/TRBV12-4
abundance: few

CDR3nt: TGCGCCAGCGCCCAGAACACCGGGGAGCTGTTTTTT
CDR3aa: CASAQNTGELFF
j_gene: TRBJ2-2
d_gene: .
v_gene: TRBV4-3
abundance: few

CDR3nt: TGTGCCAGCAGTTTATCGGGACATACTCAAGAGACCCAGTACTTC
CDR3aa: CASSLSGHTQETQYF
j_gene: TRBJ2-5
d_gene: .
v_gene: TRBV28
abundance: few

CDR3nt: TGCGCCAGCAGCCAAGATTCCGGTAGGGTTGGTGAAGCTTTCTTT
CDR3aa: CASSQDSGRVGEAFF
j_gene: TRBJ1-1
d_gene: .
v_gene: TRBV4-3
abundance: few

CDR3nt: TGTGCCAGCAGCTTAACGGGGACAGGGGGCTTTTCGAAGGATTCACCCCTCCACTTT
CDR3aa: CASSLTGTGGFSKDSPLHF
j_gene: TRBJ1-6
d_gene: TRBD1
v_gene: TRBV7-2
abundance: few

CDR3nt: TGTGCCAGCAGCTCCCCGGGACGACGATGGGAGACCCAGTACTTC
CDR3aa: CASSSPGRRWETQYF
j_gene: TRBJ2-5
d_gene: .
v_gene: TRBV11-1
abundance: .

CDR3nt: TGTGCCACCAGTGATCCCCCCGGGACAGAGAACACCGGGGAGCTGTTTTTT
CDR3aa: CATSDPPGTENTGELFF
j_gene: TRBJ2-2
d_gene: TRBD1
v_gene: TRBV24-1
abundance: .

CDR3nt: TGTGCCAGCAGCAAAGAGCCGAGGCAGGGGGGTCCTCGGACTTACAATGAGCAGTTCTTC
CDR3aa: CASSKEPRQGGPRTYNEQFF
j_gene: TRBJ2-1
d_gene: .
v_gene: TRBV21-1
abundance: .

CDR3nt: TGCGCCAGCAGCCAAGACACCACGCCCTATGGCTACACCTTC
CDR3aa: CASSQDTTPYGYTF
j_gene: TRBJ1-2
d_gene: .
v_gene: TRBV4-3
abundance: .

CDR3nt: TGTGCCAGCAGTCCCTCAGGCGGCACGGGGGAGACCCAGTACTTC
CDR3aa: CASSPSGGTGETQYF
j_gene: TRBJ2-5
d_gene: .
v_gene: TRBV3-1
abundance: few

CDR3nt: TGTGCCTGGAGTGTGGGTCAGTCTAATGAAAAACTGTTTTTT
CDR3aa: CAWSVGQSNEKLFF
j_gene: TRBJ1-4
d_gene: .
v_gene: TRBV30
abundance: .

CDR3nt: TGTGCCAGCAGCTTAGTAACTAGCGAGTACGAGCAGTACTTC
CDR3aa: CASSLVTSEYEQYF
j_gene: TRBJ2-7
d_gene: TRBD2
v_gene: TRBV7-2
abundance: .

CDR3nt: TGCAGCGTTGAGTTCGGGGAAGGAGAGACCCAGTACTTC
CDR3aa: CSVEFGEGETQYF
j_gene: TRBJ2-5
d_gene: .
v_gene: TRBV29-1
abundance: .

CDR3nt: TGCGCCAGCAGCTTGGCCGGGGGGTCCTCTACCTACTACGAGCAGTACTTC
CDR3aa: CASSLAGGSSTYYEQYF
j_gene: TRBJ2-7
d_gene: TRBD2
v_gene: TRBV5-1
abundance: few

CDR3nt: TGCGCCAGCAGTATCGCGGGGCAGGGAGAGACCCAGTACTTC
CDR3aa: CASSIAGQGETQYF
j_gene: TRBJ2-5
d_gene: .
v_gene: TRBV5-1
abundance: few

CDR3nt: TGTGCCAGCAGTTTAGCTGGGGGACGTGTCAACACTGAAGCTTTCTTT
CDR3aa: CASSLAGGRVNTEAFF
j_gene: TRBJ1-1
d_gene: .
v_gene: TRBV12-3/TRBV12-4
abundance: .

CDR3nt: TGTGCCAGCTCACCACCCGGGCTAGCGGGAGGCCACAATGAGCAGTTCTTC
CDR3aa: CASSPPGLAGGHNEQFF
j_gene: TRBJ2-1
d_gene: TRBD2
v_gene: TRBV18
abundance: few

CDR3nt: TGTGCCAGCAGCTTAGTAGGGACGTCCTCCTACGAGCAGTACTTC
CDR3aa: CASSLVGTSSYEQYF
j_gene: TRBJ2-7
d_gene: .
v_gene: TRBV11-2
abundance: .

CDR3nt: TGTGCCAGCAGTTTAAAACTGCGGAGCTACGAGCAGTACTTC
CDR3aa: CASSLKLRSYEQYF
j_gene: TRBJ2-7
d_gene: .
v_gene: TRBV28
abundance: .

CDR3nt: TGTGCCAGCAGCCGATCCGGGACAGGGCATAGCAATCAGCCCCAGCATTTT
CDR3aa: CASSRSGTGHSNQPQHF
j_gene: TRBJ1-5
d_gene: TRBD1
v_gene: TRBV7-9
abundance: .

CDR3nt: TGTGCCAGCAGCGCTCGGACTAGCGGGAGTAGGGAGCAGTTCTTC
CDR3aa: CASSARTSGSREQFF
j_gene: TRBJ2-1
d_gene: TRBD2
v_gene: TRBV11-1
abundance: few

CDR3nt: TGTGCCAGCAGCGCACCAGGACAGGCCACAGATACGCAGTATTTT
CDR3aa: CASSAPGQATDTQYF
j_gene: TRBJ2-3
d_gene: TRBD1
v_gene: TRBV5-4
abundance: .

CDR3nt: TGCAGTGCTAGTCGCCAGGGGCCCTACGAGCAGTACTTC
CDR3aa: CSASRQGPYEQYF
j_gene: TRBJ2-7
d_gene: .
v_gene: TRBV20-1
abundance: .

CDR3nt: TGTGCCAGCAGTTACTCGGATCAAGACACTGAAGCTTTCTTT
CDR3aa: CASSYSDQDTEAFF
j_gene: TRBJ1-1
d_gene: .
v_gene: TRBV6-5
abundance: .

CDR3nt: TGCAGTGCTAGAGACGCGGACAGGGCGAGGACTGAAGCTTTCTTT
CDR3aa: CSARDADRARTEAFF
j_gene: TRBJ1-1
d_gene: TRBD1
v_gene: TRBV20-1
abundance: .